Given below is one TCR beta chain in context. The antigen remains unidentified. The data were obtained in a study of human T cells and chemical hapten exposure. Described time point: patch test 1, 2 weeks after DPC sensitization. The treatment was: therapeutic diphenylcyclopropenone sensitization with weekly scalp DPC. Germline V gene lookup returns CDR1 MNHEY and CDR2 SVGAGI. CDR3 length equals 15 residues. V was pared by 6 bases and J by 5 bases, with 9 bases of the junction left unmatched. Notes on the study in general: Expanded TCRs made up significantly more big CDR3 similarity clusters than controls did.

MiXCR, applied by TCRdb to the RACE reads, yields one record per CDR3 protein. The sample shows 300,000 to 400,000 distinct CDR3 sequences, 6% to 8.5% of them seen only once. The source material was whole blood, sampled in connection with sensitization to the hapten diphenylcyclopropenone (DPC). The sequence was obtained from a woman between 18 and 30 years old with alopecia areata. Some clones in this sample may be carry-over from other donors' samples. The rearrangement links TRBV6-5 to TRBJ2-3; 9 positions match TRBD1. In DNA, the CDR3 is TGTGCCAGCAGCAACAGGGGGCTCTCTAAAGATACGCAGTATTTT. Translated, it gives CASSNRGLSKDTQYF.